This is a list of T cell receptor beta chains from one sample in a study of blood T cell repertoires in COVID-19. Measured with immunoSEQ multiplex PCR; TCRdb has only the in-frame clones, and not every one. The sample has roughly 84,000 clones, over 70% seen once; the top ten hold about 4.2%. The specimen sequenced was peripheral blood. The receptors here all came from a woman in her fifties or sixties with acute or convalescent COVID-19. Both conserved end residues are part of each CDR3. The order of the fields is CDR3 DNA, CDR3 protein, V gene, D gene, J gene, clone size. The D gene is left open where the match is weak. Rows may omit the clone size; those that give it use once, few, many or a size class.

TGTGCCTGGAGTGTAAGAACAGGGCCGAACACTGAAGCTTTCTTT,CAWSVRTGPNTEAFF,TRBV30,.,TRBJ1-1,few
TGTGCCAGCAGCTTAGCGGACAGGGGTACATATGGCTACACCTTC,CASSLADRGTYGYTF,TRBV7-8,TRBD1,TRBJ1-2,.
TGTGCCACCTCGGACAGCAACTATGGCTACACCTTC,CATSDSNYGYTF,TRBV28,.,TRBJ1-2,.
TGTGCCACCGGGGACTCGAGGACCCAGTACTTC,CATGDSRTQYF,TRBV24-1,.,TRBJ2-5,once
TGCGCCAGCAGCTTGAATATCTACAATGAGCAGTTCTTC,CASSLNIYNEQFF,TRBV5-1,.,TRBJ2-1,.
TGTGCCAGCTCACCAGAGGTTCAAAGGGAAAAACTGTTTTTT,CASSPEVQREKLFF,TRBV18,.,TRBJ1-4,few
TGTGCCAGCAGCCCTTTGAGGAGTGGGGCCAACGTCCTGACTTTC,CASSPLRSGANVLTF,TRBV28,.,TRBJ2-6,.
TGTGCCAGCAGCCAACGACTCCCGAATTCACCCCTCCACTTT,CASSQRLPNSPLHF,TRBV14,.,TRBJ1-6,.
TGTGCCAGCAGCCCTGCAGGGGTAGGCTATGGCTACACCTTC,CASSPAGVGYGYTF,TRBV3-1/TRBV3-2,.,TRBJ1-2,.
TGTGCCAGCAGCTTAGTTTCAGCCCGGGGCAATCAGCCCCAGCATTTT,CASSLVSARGNQPQHF,TRBV7-2,.,TRBJ1-5,once
TGTGCCAGCCAGGGACAGGGCGGGTCACCCCTCCACTTT,CASQGQGGSPLHF,TRBV7-9,TRBD1,TRBJ1-6,.
TGTGCCAGCAGTTTACTGGCCAATGAGCAGTTCTTC,CASSLLANEQFF,TRBV12-3/TRBV12-4,.,TRBJ2-1,.
TGTGCCAGCAGGAGGGCCCGTGGTGGCTACACCTTC,CASRRARGGYTF,TRBV25-1,.,TRBJ1-2,.
TGTGCCAGCAGCTTCGGGGTAGAAAGAGGGAGCTCCTATAATTCACCCCTCCACTTT,CASSFGVERGSSYNSPLHF,TRBV5-6,.,TRBJ1-6,.
TGTGCCAGCAGCTGGGGACAGGGGGTCGGTGGCTACACCTTC,CASSWGQGVGGYTF,TRBV11-1,TRBD1,TRBJ1-2,.
TGTGCCAGCAGCTTAAGGACTAGCGGGGGCCTCAGTCGATACAATGAGCAGTTCTTC,CASSLRTSGGLSRYNEQFF,TRBV7-9,TRBD2,TRBJ2-1,.
TGTGCCAGCAGCTATGACTCCAGGGGCAATGAGCAGTTCTTC,CASSYDSRGNEQFF,TRBV6-2/TRBV6-3,.,TRBJ2-1,.
TGTGCCAGCGGCGACAGGACGAACACTGAAGCTTTCTTT,CASGDRTNTEAFF,TRBV7-2,.,TRBJ1-1,few
TGTGCCAGCAGCTCCGGGACAGCTGGAAACACCATATATTTT,CASSSGTAGNTIYF,TRBV7-2,TRBD1,TRBJ1-3,.
TGTGCCAGCACACCTGGGGGGGGCTTTAATGAAAAACTGTTTTTT,CASTPGGGFNEKLFF,TRBV28,.,TRBJ1-4,once
TGTGCCAGCACAGAAACCAGCAATCAGCCCCAGCATTTT,CASTETSNQPQHF,TRBV12-3/TRBV12-4,.,TRBJ1-5,.
TGTGCCAGCGGGTGGGCTCCCAGCAATCAGCCCCAGCATTTT,CASGWAPSNQPQHF,TRBV2,.,TRBJ1-5,.
TGTGCCACCAGTGACCCGGGACAATTGGAGACCCAGTACTTC,CATSDPGQLETQYF,TRBV24-1,.,TRBJ2-5,.
TGTGCCAGCAGTTCTAGCCCAGCAGGGGGCGGGGTTTCTGCGAAGCAGTACTTC,CASSSSPAGGGVSAKQYF,TRBV28,TRBD1,TRBJ2-7,.
TGTGCCAGCAGCCAAAAAGGGGGGACAGCCTATGGCTACACCTTC,CASSQKGGTAYGYTF,TRBV7-3,TRBD1,TRBJ1-2,.
TGTGCCAGCAGTCGGGGACAGGGGAACGGAGATACGCAGTATTTT,CASSRGQGNGDTQYF,TRBV28,TRBD1,TRBJ2-3,once
TGTGCCTGGACAGTTGGGAGCTCTGGGGCCAACGTCCTGACTTTC,CAWTVGSSGANVLTF,TRBV30,.,TRBJ2-6,few
TGTGCCAGCAGTCCCAGCCTTTCAGGGTTCGAGACCCAGTACTTC,CASSPSLSGFETQYF,TRBV28,.,TRBJ2-5,few
TGTGCCAGCAGCTTAGGGACAGCCTGGGGCTATGGCTACACCTTC,CASSLGTAWGYGYTF,TRBV7-9,.,TRBJ1-2,many
TGTGCCAGCAGCCTGGACAGGGGAATCTATGGCTACACCTTC,CASSLDRGIYGYTF,TRBV11-1,TRBD1,TRBJ1-2,.
TGTGTCAGAAGCCCCGACACCGACTCCTACGAGCAGTACTTC,CVRSPDTDSYEQYF,TRBV7-5,.,TRBJ2-7,few